Detailed here is one T cell receptor (beta chain). Its antigen is still unknown. The CDR3 spans 13 residues. The V gene end was trimmed by 4 bases and the J gene end by 5 bases; junction bases not matched to a gene: 3. Germline V lookup: CDR1 ENHRY, CDR2 SYGVKD. The data originate from a study of human T cells and chemical hapten exposure. Whole blood, unfractionated, served as the material for total RNA extraction. Study outcomes and limitations: DPC sensitization left the count of TCRs above 1 in 1000 unchanged.

Within the library, unique molecular identifiers were attached to each individual cDNA molecule. TCRdb reprocessed the 5' RACE reads with MiXCR, giving one entry per CDR3 protein. The sample records under 150,000 distinct CDR3 sequences, roughly 18% being singletons. The receptor's source is a human donor in good health. J is TRBJ1-1 and V is TRBV10-3, with 8 bases aligning to TRBD1. The CDR3 coding sequence is TGTGCCATCAGTGGACGGACAGGGACTGAAGCTTTCTTT. This translates into CAISGRTGTEAFF.